These 20 T cell receptor beta chains share one sample of origin, sequenced in a study of T-cell memory formation after mild COVID-19. TCRdb analysed the 5' RACE reads with MiXCR anew, one entry per CDR3 protein. Of approximately 260,000 distinct CDR3 sequences listed, around 15% are singletons. Input material: PBMCs or a T cell subset sorted from them (not recorded which). Receptor source: a man aged 18 to 29 who had mild COVID-19 (a few samples of this study predate the infection). Cell type and time point are not known.

The V and J genes are TRBV6-5 and TRBJ1-2; D gene unclear. Germline CDR1 and CDR2: MNHEY and SVGAGI. V was shortened by 6 bases and J by 8 bases, with 16 bases between the two germline ends. The CDR3 runs 13 residues. The CDR3 coding sequence is TGTGCCAGCAGCCCAGTATACTTGGACGGCTACACCTTC. This codes for CASSPVYLDGYTF.

This clonotype was seen a handful of times. The chain employs TRBV7-3 and TRBJ1-5, with D uncertain. Germline CDR1 reads SGHTA; CDR2 reads FQGTGA. With 0 bases removed from V and 5 bases from J, the gap between germline ends came to 17 bases. CDR3 length: 17 amino acids. The CDR3 reads CASSLTSFGSVHQPQHF. In nucleotides, the CDR3 is TGTGCCAGCAGCTTAACCAGTTTTGGGTCGGTTCATCAGCCCCAGCATTTT.

This clonotype was seen a handful of times. The chain carries TRBV6-1 and TRBJ2-7; 7 positions agree with TRBD1. The V gene's germline CDR1 is MNHNS and CDR2 SASEGT. The V gene end was trimmed by 4 bases and the J gene end by 2 bases; junction bases not matched to a gene: 5. The CDR3 is 14 amino acids. The CDR3 nucleotides read TGTGCCAGCAGTGGCCGACAGGGACCCTACGAGCAGTACGTC. Translating gives CASSGRQGPYEQYV.

CDR3 nucleotides: TGTGCCAGCAGCAAGGGAGGGAGCTCCTACAATGAGCAGTTCTTC. Translated: CASSKGGSSYNEQFF. This chain connects TRBV11-2 to TRBJ2-1, with 7 bases matching TRBD2. CDR1 is SGHAT and CDR2 is FQNNGV in the germline V gene. The CDR3 covers 15 residues. The ends lost 5 bases at V and 0 bases at J; junction bases unmatched: 4.

This clonotype showed up many times. The genes are TRBV7-2 and TRBJ2-3, with D perhaps assigned TRBD1 or TRBD2 (5 bases each). The germline V gene has CDR1 SGHTA and CDR2 FQGNSA. V dropped 6 bases and J dropped 1 base, with 11 bases sitting between them. This CDR3 has 14 residues. In DNA form, the CDR3 reads TGTGCCAGCAGAAGGGACCGCCGCACAGATACGCAGTATTTT. It specifies CASRRDRRTDTQYF. The full variable domain, with the rest looked up from reference TRBV7-2 and TRBJ2-3, is GAGVSQSPSNKVTEKGKDVELRCDPISGHTALYWYRQSLGQGLEFLIYFQGNSAPDKSGLPSDRFSAERTGGSVSTLTIQRTQQEDSAVYLCASRRDRRTDTQYFGPGTRLTVL.

This clonotype has more than one count but fewer than ten. The V and J genes are TRBV6-5 and TRBJ2-7; D tentatively reads TRBD1 or TRBD2 (5 bases each). Trimming stripped 5 bases from V and 8 bases from J, with 19 bases between. The CDR3 has 14 residues. Germline V lookup: CDR1 MNHEY, CDR2 SVGAGI. CDR3 amino acids: CASSPGQPAGKQYF. Here the CDR3 DNA reads TGTGCCAGCAGTCCTGGACAACCCGCCGGGAAGCAGTACTTC.

This chain joins TRBV20-1 and TRBJ2-3; unclear D gene. The germline gives CDR1 DFQATT, CDR2 SNEGSKA (reference sequence). CDR3 length equals 13 residues. Trimming cost V 2 bases and J 1 base, with 7 bases left between them. This CDR3 reads CSARKDGTDTQYF. CDR3 in DNA: TGCAGTGCTAGAAAGGACGGCACAGATACGCAGTATTTT.

This clonotype was seen a handful of times. The CDR3 nucleotides are TGTGCCAGCAGCTCTGATGGGGAGCAGTTCTTC. This encodes CASSSDGEQFF. The chain links TRBV7-9 to TRBJ2-1; D is uncertain. Germline V gene sequence: CDR1 SEHNR, CDR2 FQNEAQ (reference sequence). V lost 4 bases and J lost 10, with 8 bases in between. The CDR3 is made up of 11 amino acids. Using reference TRBV7-9 and TRBJ2-1 for the parts outside the CDR3, the full variable domain is DTGVSQNPRHKITKRGQNVTFRCDPISEHNRLYWYRQTLGQGPEFLTYFQNEAQLEKSRLLSDRFSAERPKGSFSTLEIQRTEQGDSAMYLCASSSDGEQFFGPGTRLTVL.

V and J are TRBV7-2 and TRBJ2-5, with a weak D call TRBD2 (6 bases). Per the germline V gene, CDR1 is SGHTA and CDR2 is FQGNSA. Trimming stripped 5 bases from V and 5 bases from J, with 15 bases between. This CDR3 spans 14 amino acids. As DNA, the CDR3 is TGTGCCAGCAGCGGAGCGAAGGGGAGGGAGACCCAGTACTTC. Amino acid sequence: CASSGAKGRETQYF.

V and J are TRBV20-1 and TRBJ1-2, with D possibly being TRBD1 (5 bases). Trimming pared 3 bases from V and 2 bases from J, leaving 10 bases between. Germline CDR1 is DFQATT and CDR2 is SNEGSKA (reference sequence). This CDR3 comprises 13 residues. The CDR3 region has the DNA TGCAGTGCTAGCCGGGGGGGGAACTATGGCTACACCTTC. It specifies CSASRGGNYGYTF.

This clonotype was observed a few times. V and J are TRBV2 and TRBJ1-6; D possibly corresponds to TRBD1 (6 bases). Trimming shortened V by 8 bases and J by 6 bases, and 23 bases separated the two germline ends. The CDR3 has 17 amino acids. Germline CDR1 and CDR2: SNHLY and FYNNEI. As DNA, the CDR3 is TGTGCCAGCCGTAGTTATCAGTTTTTGGGGGCTAATTCACCCCTCCACTTT. Translated: CASRSYQFLGANSPLHF.

The V gene is TRBV7-9, the J gene TRBJ1-4, with no clear D. V was shortened by 0 bases and J by 8 bases, with 7 bases between the two germline ends. Germline V gives CDR1 SEHNR, CDR2 FQNEAQ (reference sequence). The CDR3 runs to 13 residues. CDR3 in DNA: TGTGCCAGCAGCTTAGCGGTGGGGGAAAAACTGTTTTTT. It codes for CASSLAVGEKLFF.

Ten or more counts support this clonotype. The V and J genes are TRBV6-2 or TRBV6-3 and TRBJ2-7, with D perhaps matching TRBD2 (5 bases). V lost 8 bases, J lost 1 base, and 6 bases lay in between. Germline V gene sequence: CDR1 MNHEY, CDR2 SVGEGT. CDR3 length: 11 residues. The CDR3 DNA follows: TGTGCCAGCGGGGAGTCCTACGAGCAGTACTTC. Translation gives CASGESYEQYF.

V and J are TRBV12-3 or TRBV12-4 and TRBJ2-7; 8 bases are a match to TRBD1. This CDR3 comprises 13 residues. The V gene end was trimmed by 7 bases and the J gene end by 4 bases; junction bases not matched to a gene: 6. CDR3 amino acids: CASTLGQGYEQYF. CDR3 coding DNA: TGTGCCAGCACCCTAGGACAGGGTTACGAGCAGTACTTC.

This chain joins TRBV27 and TRBJ1-6; D gene ambiguous. V shed 6 bases and J shed 8 bases, with 17 bases lying between them. Per the germline V gene, CDR1 is MNHEY and CDR2 is SMNVEV (reference sequence). The CDR3 runs 15 residues. The CDR3 DNA sequence: TGTGCCAGCAGCGGGATTGGACTCCTGCATTCACCCCTCCACTTT. It codes for CASSGIGLLHSPLHF.

The V gene is TRBV4-2, the J gene TRBJ1-1, with 10 bases that match TRBD1. With V trimmed by 1 base and J by 4 bases, 3 bases remained unmatched. Looked up from germline, CDR1 is LGHNA and CDR2 is YNFKEQ. There are 15 residues in the CDR3. DNA for the CDR3: TGTGCCAGCAGCCAAGGGACAGGGGGTTTCACTGAAGCTTTCTTT. It encodes CASSQGTGGFTEAFF.

In its sample, this clonotype was seen a few times. The chain combines TRBV12-3 or TRBV12-4 with TRBJ1-1; 8 nucleotides match TRBD1. The CDR3 has 14 residues. J lost 3 bases, V lost 2 bases, and 2 bases had no gene match. The CDR3 nucleotides read TGTGCCAGCAGTTTAAGACAGGGGTACACTGAAGCTTTCTTT. Translating gives CASSLRQGYTEAFF.

The chain uses TRBV21-1 and TRBJ1-4; TRBD1 was called by the table and not checked on the DNA. TRBV21-1 is a recognized pseudogene. The CDR3 extends over 18 amino acids. As DNA, the CDR3 is TGTGCCAGCAGCAAAGCAGGGGGGCTCTTGGCAACTAATGAAAAACTGTTTTTT. The encoded protein is CASSKAGGLLATNEKLFF.

This rearrangement joins TRBV5-4 to TRBJ1-2; possibly TRBD1 for D (5 bases). This CDR3 spans 15 amino acids. Trimming left V 2 bases short and J 5 bases short, with 16 bases between. Germline lookup yields CDR1 SGHNT and CDR2 YYREEE (reference sequence). The CDR3 sequence: CASSLVGTAGYGYTF. CDR3 bases: TGTGCCAGCAGCTTAGTAGGGACCGCGGGGTATGGCTACACCTTC.

In this sample, this clonotype turned up a few times. The gene calls are TRBV2 and TRBJ2-5; no firm D call. Looked up from germline, CDR1 is SNHLY and CDR2 is FYNNEI. Between the trimmed V and J ends, which lost 7 bases and 4 bases, there was a span of 4 bases. This CDR3 is 10 amino acids long. The chain's CDR3 is CASTRETQYF. The CDR3 DNA is TGTGCCAGCACCCGAGAGACCCAGTACTTC. The whole variable domain, remainder taken from reference TRBV2 and TRBJ2-5, is EPEVTQTPSHQVTQMGQEVILRCVPISNHLYFYWYRQILGQKVEFLVSFYNNEISEKSEIFDDQFSVERPDGSNFTLKIRSTKLEDSAMYFCASTRETQYFGPGTRLLVL.